This T cell receptor beta chain originates from a study of identical twins. General observations from the study: Weaker excess sharing between twins was seen in beta out-of-frame sequences.

Germline V gene lookup returns CDR1 SGHAT and CDR2 FQNNGV. The CDR3 is 15 residues long. V shed 3 bases and J 0 bases; nucleotides not matched to a gene: 2. TCRdb reprocessed the 5' RACE reads with MiXCR, giving one entry per CDR3 protein. The table has 280,000 or so distinct CDR3 sequences, roughly 8.6% seen once. There were only healthy Caucasians among the donors. This clonotype appeared a few times. Its antigen is undetermined. The same sample was also used in a study of yellow fever vaccine responses in identical twins. That work adds: Twins' vaccine T cell response reportedly seemed partly convergent, partly personalized.

This clonotype originated in a woman aged 18-29 years in good health. The J gene is TRBJ2-3, the V gene TRBV11-2, with 8 nucleotides matching TRBD1. Sequencing was carried out using memory (CD45RO+) T cells sorted from blood. The CDR3 coding sequence is TGTGCCAGCAGCTTCCAGGGGGCTAGCACAGATACGCAGTATTTT. Amino acid sequence: CASSFQGASTDTQYF. The variable domain in full, with the rest retrieved from reference TRBV11-2 and TRBJ2-3, is EAGVAQSPRYKIIEKRQSVAFWCNPISGHATLYWYQQILGQGPKLLIQFQNNGVVDDSQLPKDRFSAERLKGVDSTLKIQPAKLEDSAVYLCASSFQGASTDTQYFGPGTRLTVL.